What follows are 30 T cell receptor beta chains derived from one specimen sequenced in a study of T cell repertoires in cytomegalovirus infection. TCRdb recomputed calls from the reads with MiXCR, one row per CDR3 protein. The data hold some 300,000 distinct CDR3 sequences, with 9.6% observed a single time. Specimen: PBMCs. All receptors come from a human donor in good health (CMV status not recorded). Some clones in this sample may be carry-over from other donors' samples.

The V and J genes are TRBV14 and TRBJ2-7, with D perhaps assigned TRBD1 or TRBD2 (5 bases each). The V and J ends lost 2 bases and 2 bases respectively, with 10 bases between them. The CDR3 covers 14 residues. CDR1 is SGHDN, CDR2 FVKESK, per germline. The CDR3 DNA follows: TGTGCCAGCAGCCAATCCGGGGCGACCTACGAGCAGTACTTC. This gives the protein CASSQSGATYEQYF.

This clonotype was seen at least ten times. This chain uses TRBV7-9 with TRBJ1-5; D is unclear. V dropped 5 bases and J dropped 5 bases, with 10 bases sitting between them. The CDR3 covers 13 residues. Germline CDR1 and CDR2: SEHNR and FQNEAQ (reference sequence). CDR3: CASSPTGDQPQHF. The CDR3, as DNA: TGTGCCAGCAGCCCGACTGGGGATCAGCCCCAGCATTTT.

Many counts were recorded for this clonotype. J is TRBJ2-3 and V is TRBV29-1, with D unclear. The CDR3 sequence is 11 residues long. Germline V gives CDR1 SQVTM, CDR2 ANQGSEA. The V end lost 3 bases, the J end lost 7 bases, and 8 bases lay between the germline ends. CDR3 DNA sequence: TGCAGCGTTGAGAAGGGCAATACGCAGTATTTT. Translation: CSVEKGNTQYF.

This clonotype was counted at least ten times. The chain is built from TRBV6-2 or TRBV6-3 and TRBJ2-4; 7 nucleotides align to TRBD2. Germline V gives CDR1 MNHEY, CDR2 SVGEGT. The CDR3 totals 13 residues. Germline trimming cut 6 bases from V and 11 bases from J; bases unmatched to any gene: 10. CDR3: CASSLGTILVQYF. CDR3 coding DNA: TGTGCCAGCAGCCTCGGGACTATCCTTGTTCAGTACTTC.

This clonotype was detected only a few times. The chain has TRBV7-9 and TRBJ1-2; D unresolved. Trimming shortened V by 2 bases and J by 4 bases, and 5 bases separated the two germline ends. From germline, CDR1 is SEHNR and CDR2 FQNEAQ (reference sequence). The CDR3 totals 12 residues. The CDR3: CASSLRSYGYTF. DNA for the CDR3: TGTGCCAGCAGCTTACGGAGCTATGGCTACACCTTC.

This clonotype has ten or more counts. The chain combines TRBV6-1 with TRBJ1-2; D may be TRBD1 (5 bases). CDR3 length: 15 residues. Germline assignment: CDR1 MNHNS and CDR2 SASEGT. Deletions cut 5 bases from V and 5 bases from J, with 18 bases between. CDR3 protein: CASSLQGNLVYGYTF. The CDR3 region has the DNA TGTGCCAGCAGTCTCCAGGGTAACCTGGTATATGGCTACACCTTC.

At least ten counts were recorded for this clonotype. The rearrangement links TRBV28 to TRBJ1-6; weak D call: TRBD1 (5 bases). Germline V gene lookup returns CDR1 MDHEN and CDR2 SYDVKM. This CDR3 has 16 amino acids. The ends were cut back, 6 bases at V and 7 bases at J, with 19 bases in the middle. CDR3 sequence reads: CASSSLGRVENSPLHF. Here the CDR3 DNA reads TGTGCCAGCAGCTCGTTGGGCAGGGTGGAGAATTCACCCCTCCACTTT.

This clonotype came up many times. This chain joins TRBV7-2 and TRBJ1-2; TRBD1 matches 9 bases. Germline values: CDR1 SGHTA, CDR2 FQGNSA. V trimming: 0 bases; J trimming: 4 bases; junction bases outside the gene matches: 0. This CDR3 has 14 residues. Here the CDR3 reads CASSLADRGYGYTF. For the CDR3, the DNA is TGTGCCAGCAGCTTAGCGGACAGGGGCTATGGCTACACCTTC. Full variable domain (remainder filled in from reference TRBV7-2 and TRBJ1-2): GAGVSQSPSNKVTEKGKDVELRCDPISGHTALYWYRQSLGQGLEFLIYFQGNSAPDKSGLPSDRFSAERTGGSVSTLTIQRTQQEDSAVYLCASSLADRGYGYTFGSGTRLTVV.

V usage is TRBV29-1 and J usage is TRBJ2-7, with TRBD1 identical over 8 bases. CDR1 and CDR2 from the germline V gene are SQVTM and ANQGSEA. The CDR3 length is 12 residues. V lost 4 bases to trimming and J lost 5 bases; unmatched junction nucleotides: 4. The CDR3, as DNA: TGCAGCGTTGCAGGGGACAGGCACGAGCAGTACTTC. Translation gives CSVAGDRHEQYF.

There are a few counts of this clonotype. This chain uses TRBV12-3 or TRBV12-4 with TRBJ2-3; possibly TRBD2 for D (6 bases). Trimming took off 8 bases at V and 1 base at J, with 19 bases between the two ends. CDR3 size: 16 residues. The CDR3 coding sequence is TGTGCCAGCGTGGGTCAAGCGGGCTCCCGCACAGATACGCAGTATTTT. It encodes CASVGQAGSRTDTQYF.

This clonotype came up many times. The gene calls are TRBV9 and TRBJ2-3; possibly TRBD1 for D (5 bases). The V gene's germline CDR1 is SGDLS and CDR2 YYNGEE. V was trimmed by 0 bases and J by 3 bases, leaving 11 bases between them. The CDR3 is 15 residues long. The CDR3 region is CASSVAQGWTDTQYF. The CDR3 DNA is TGTGCCAGCAGCGTAGCCCAGGGATGGACAGATACGCAGTATTTT. Full variable domain (rest looked up from reference TRBV9 and TRBJ2-3): DSGVTQTPKHLITATGQRVTLRCSPRSGDLSVYWYQQSLDQGLQFLIQYYNGEERAKGNILERFSAQQFPDLHSELNLSSLELGDSALYFCASSVAQGWTDTQYFGPGTRLTVL.

This clonotype came up many times. The rearrangement uses TRBV4-3 and TRBJ2-1, with TRBD2 matching 8 bases. This CDR3 region has 15 residues. V gave up 0 bases and J gave up 6 bases; unmatched junction bases: 4. Germline-derived CDR1 and CDR2 are LGHNA and YSLEER. CDR3 amino acids: CASSQDALAVNEQFF. The CDR3 DNA follows: TGCGCCAGCAGCCAAGATGCACTAGCGGTCAATGAGCAGTTCTTC.

This clonotype was seen repeatedly, ten times or more. The V gene is TRBV9, the J gene TRBJ1-1, with 11 bases that match TRBD1. V dropped 0 bases and J dropped 4; count of bases not matched to a gene: 2. CDR1 is SGDLS, CDR2 YYNGEE, per germline. The CDR3 spans 15 residues. CDR3: CASSVAGTGGTEAFF. Written as DNA, the CDR3 is TGTGCCAGCAGCGTAGCCGGGACAGGGGGCACTGAAGCTTTCTTT. The full variable domain, rest sourced from reference TRBV9 and TRBJ1-1, is DSGVTQTPKHLITATGQRVTLRCSPRSGDLSVYWYQQSLDQGLQFLIQYYNGEERAKGNILERFSAQQFPDLHSELNLSSLELGDSALYFCASSVAGTGGTEAFFGQGTRLTVV.

This clonotype was observed many times. The chain is built from TRBV5-1 and TRBJ2-1, with TRBD2 matching 8 bases. This CDR3 is 14 amino acids long. Trimming at V came to 5 bases and at J to 2 bases, leaving 3 bases not matched to a gene. From germline, CDR1 is SGHRS and CDR2 YFSETQ. The CDR3 loop reads CASRAGGTYNEQFF. The DNA for the CDR3 is TGCGCCAGCAGGGCGGGGGGAACCTACAATGAGCAGTTCTTC.

This chain joins TRBV20-1 and TRBJ2-1; D is uncertain. The CDR3 contains 14 residues. Germline CDR1 and CDR2: DFQATT and SNEGSKA (reference sequence). The V and J ends lost 2 bases and 5 bases respectively, with 13 bases between them. In DNA, the CDR3 is TGCAGTGCTAGACCACAGCTACTGGACAATGAGCAGTTCTTC. This gives the protein CSARPQLLDNEQFF.

This clonotype was seen repeatedly, ten times or more. The chain couples TRBV19 to TRBJ1-1, with 8 bases lining up with TRBD1. The CDR3 length is 14 residues. CDR1 is LNHDA and CDR2 is SQIVND in the germline V gene (reference sequence). Trimming at V came to 4 bases and at J to 4 bases, leaving 5 bases not matched to a gene. Here the CDR3 reads CASSTSGGPTEAFF. CDR3 in DNA: TGTGCCAGTAGTACCTCAGGGGGCCCCACTGAAGCTTTCTTT.

This clonotype was recorded at least ten times. J is TRBJ2-5 and V is TRBV7-2; D is ambiguous. V was pared by 3 bases and J by 2 bases, with 4 bases between. Per germline, CDR1 SGHTA and CDR2 FQGNSA. The CDR3 is made up of 12 amino acids. DNA for the CDR3: TGTGCCAGCAGCTTTTGGCAAGAGACCCAGTACTTC. Its protein product is CASSFWQETQYF.

Many counts were recorded for this clonotype. The genes are TRBV12-3 or TRBV12-4 and TRBJ1-1; D is undetermined. Deletions cut 6 bases from V and 2 bases from J, with 10 bases between. This CDR3 comprises 13 residues. The CDR3 sequence is CASSLTTNTEAFF. CDR3 nucleotides: TGTGCCAGCAGCCTAACCACTAACACTGAAGCTTTCTTT.

This clonotype has ten or more counts. V is TRBV7-2 and J is TRBJ2-2; D is tentatively TRBD1 or TRBD2 (5 bases each). Trimming pared 5 bases from V and 7 bases from J, leaving 11 bases between. CDR3 length equals 13 residues. Germline CDR1 and CDR2: SGHTA and FQGNSA. This chain's CDR3 is CASSLSGGGELFF. The DNA of the CDR3 is TGTGCCAGCAGCCTATCTGGGGGCGGGGAGCTGTTTTTT.

Ten or more counts support this clonotype. This chain links TRBV18 with TRBJ2-7; D call uncertain. CDR1 is KGHSH, CDR2 LQKENI, per germline. The CDR3 extends over 12 amino acids. V lost 2 bases, J lost 4 bases, and 6 bases lay in between. The CDR3 is CASSPTVYEQYF. As DNA, the CDR3 is TGTGCCAGCTCACCAACAGTTTACGAGCAGTACTTC.

In this sample, this clonotype turned up many times. The chain carries TRBV14 and TRBJ2-3, with a tentative D call TRBD1 (5 bases). The CDR3 spans 14 residues. Trimming cost V 1 base and J 5 bases, with 10 bases left between them. Germline CDR1 and CDR2: SGHDN and FVKESK. The chain's CDR3 is CASSQVGRGDTQYF. The CDR3 DNA is TGTGCCAGCAGCCAAGTAGGAAGGGGAGATACGCAGTATTTT.

In this sample, this clonotype turned up a few times. CDR3 residues: CASSFPLALGTDTQYF. The CDR3 DNA is TGTGCCAGCAGCTTTCCACTTGCCTTGGGCACAGATACGCAGTATTTT. This rearrangement joins TRBV14 to TRBJ2-3; D unresolved. V was pared by 5 bases and J by 1 base, with 16 bases between. CDR1 is SGHDN, CDR2 FVKESK, per germline. The CDR3 sequence is 16 residues long.

This clonotype was seen many times. V and J are TRBV7-2 and TRBJ1-6, with D hard to call. The CDR3 consists of 16 residues. Trimming cost V 2 bases and J 2 bases, with 10 bases left between them. CDR1 is SGHTA and CDR2 is FQGNSA in the germline V gene. The CDR3 loop is CASSLSYQAYNSPLHF. CDR3 nucleotide sequence: TGTGCCAGCAGCTTAAGCTACCAGGCCTATAATTCACCCCTCCACTTT.

This clonotype was counted many times. This chain connects TRBV6-1 to TRBJ2-1; D unclear. This CDR3 contains 14 residues. V dropped 6 bases and J dropped 5 bases, with 14 bases sitting between them. CDR1 is MNHNS, CDR2 SASEGT, per germline. In nucleotides, the CDR3 is TGTGCCAGCAGCTCTCAGTGGGCAGACAATGAGCAGTTCTTC. This translates into CASSSQWADNEQFF.

This clonotype was counted between two and nine times. The V and J genes are TRBV27 and TRBJ2-1; 12 bases are a match to TRBD2. The CDR3 contains 15 residues. CDR1 and CDR2 (germline): MNHEY, SMNVEV (reference sequence). The junction had 8 bases not matched to a gene; V was cut back by 7 bases and J by 7 bases. The CDR3 region has the DNA TGTGCCAGCAAGGGGCTAGCGGGGGGGAGGAATGAGCAGTTCTTC. This gives the protein CASKGLAGGRNEQFF.

In its sample, this clonotype was seen many times. The V gene is TRBV2, the J gene TRBJ1-5; a possible D gene is TRBD1 (5 bases). V shed 6 bases and J shed 2 bases, with 14 bases lying between them. The CDR3 is made up of 15 amino acids. Per germline, CDR1 SNHLY and CDR2 FYNNEI. In DNA, the CDR3 is TGTGCCAGCAGCACGGATCAGGGCGGCAATCAGCCCCAGCATTTT. Translating gives CASSTDQGGNQPQHF.

The rearrangement joins TRBV6-5 to TRBJ2-5, with TRBD2 matching over 11 bases. V was pared by 6 bases and J by 5 bases, with 8 bases of the junction left unmatched. Germline loops: CDR1 MNHEY, CDR2 SVGAGI. This CDR3 is 15 amino acids long. Here the CDR3 reads CASRRLTSGDETQYF. The CDR3, as DNA: TGTGCCAGCAGGCGCCTGACTAGCGGGGACGAGACCCAGTACTTC.

This clonotype showed up many times. The chain employs TRBV20-1 and TRBJ2-7; no firm D call. The CDR3 is 12 amino acids. The germline V and J ends were trimmed by 7 bases and 0 bases, with 10 bases remaining between them. Germline CDR1 DFQATT, CDR2 SNEGSKA (reference sequence). The CDR3 spells CSVSRPSYEQYF. For the CDR3, the DNA is TGCAGTGTTAGCCGACCCTCCTACGAGCAGTACTTC.

The genes are TRBV20-1 and TRBJ1-2; D might be TRBD1 (5 bases). This CDR3 has 12 amino acids. In germline, CDR1 is DFQATT, CDR2 SNEGSKA (reference sequence). The V end was cut by 4 bases, the J end by 4 bases, with 10 bases between. CDR3 region: CSATPTVYGYTF. Here the CDR3 DNA reads TGCAGTGCTACCCCGACAGTCTATGGCTACACCTTC.

This clonotype showed up many times. The V gene is TRBV2, the J gene TRBJ2-7; D is uncertain. The CDR3 consists of 11 residues. The V end was cut by 2 bases, the J end by 2 bases, with 1 base between. Germline CDR1 is SNHLY and CDR2 is FYNNEI. The CDR3 loop is CASSETYEQYF. DNA for the CDR3: TGTGCCAGCAGTGAAACCTACGAGCAGTACTTC. Full variable domain (remainder filled in from reference TRBV2 and TRBJ2-7): EPEVTQTPSHQVTQMGQEVILRCVPISNHLYFYWYRQILGQKVEFLVSFYNNEISEKSEIFDDQFSVERPDGSNFTLKIRSTKLEDSAMYFCASSETYEQYFGPGTRLTVT.